Shown below are 22 T cell receptor beta chains from a single sample sequenced in a study of tumor-infiltrating lymphocytes in primary liver carcinoma. The source material, about 18-31 mg of unsorted bulk tissue, was used to co-extract RNA and DNA. TCR beta cDNA came from approximately 540 ng total RNA, primed with a constant-region primer. For TCR beta, libraries were produced by three nested multiplex PCR rounds using slightly modified ARM-PCR. Forward primers for TRBV1-TRBV30 and a C-beta reverse primer served the first two PCR rounds, at roughly 10 cycles each. TCRdb reanalysed the multiplex PCR reads using MiXCR and keeps one entry per CDR3 protein. The sample consists of about 59,000 distinct CDR3 sequences, approximately 70% of them appearing once. Sequenced: liver tumor tissue from sampling region 2. Regarding subset: tumor region T2, inferior pole. The receptors were gathered from a man aged 35-49 years with primary liver carcinoma and hepatitis B virus infection.

About this clonotype itself: Since a much larger clone is just one base distant, this may be a read error. The chain links TRBV28 to TRBJ1-2; unclear D gene. The germline V gene has CDR1 MDHEN and CDR2 SYDVKM. This CDR3 comprises 12 residues. The DNA for the CDR3 is TGTGCCAGCAGCGGTTATAACTATGGCTGCACCTTC. This codes for CASSGYNYGCTF.

V gene TRBV4-1 combines with J gene TRBJ1-1, with D possibly being TRBD1 (6 bases). There are 15 residues in the CDR3. The germline V gene has CDR1 MGHRA and CDR2 YSYEKL. The V and J ends lost 3 bases and 1 base respectively, with 12 bases between them. CDR3 nucleotides: TGCGCCAGCAGCCAGTCTGGGGGGGCGAACACTGAAGCTTTCTTT. This encodes CASSQSGGANTEAFF.

Comment on this clonotype: The germline gene is not matched at one end of the junction; a read error may be the cause. V is TRBV4-1 and J is TRBJ2-7; possible D gene TRBD1, 6 bases. Germline loops: CDR1 MGHRA, CDR2 YSYEKL. The CDR3 extends over 13 amino acids. DNA of the CDR3: TGCACCAGCAACCAAGAAGGGGGTTACGAGCAGTACTTC. Translating gives CTSNQEGGYEQYF.

In this sample, this clonotype turned up many times. The J gene is TRBJ2-5, the V gene TRBV12-3 or TRBV12-4, with TRBD2 matching 9 bases. This CDR3 spans 16 amino acids. J was trimmed by 6 bases and V by 0 bases; bases with no gene match: 8. This CDR3 reads CASSLAAGGPFKTQYF. The CDR3 DNA reads TGTGCCAGCAGTTTAGCTGCGGGAGGGCCTTTTAAGACCCAGTACTTC.

This clonotype has just a few counts. Mismatch with germline at one junction end may stem from a read error. V gene TRBV6-5 combines with J gene TRBJ2-7; TRBD2 aligns across 10 bases. The CDR3 consists of 14 residues. Germline CDR1 MNHEY, CDR2 SVGAGI. The CDR3 region is CAISSSAGGGEQYF. Here the CDR3 DNA reads TGTGCCATCAGTTCTTCAGCGGGAGGGGGTGAGCAGTACTTC.

A few counts support this clonotype. The gene calls are TRBV11-2 and TRBJ2-1, with a possible D match to TRBD2 (5 bases). The V end was cut by 1 base, the J end by 9 bases, with 22 bases between. Germline CDR1 is SGHAT and CDR2 is FQNNGV. The CDR3 loop spans 17 amino acids. The CDR3 reads CASSLVFDYSQGGEQFF. The DNA for the CDR3 is TGTGCCAGCAGCTTAGTTTTTGACTACAGCCAAGGAGGTGAGCAGTTCTTC.

The V gene is TRBV10-3, the J gene TRBJ2-7, with TRBD1 matching 8 bases. The CDR3 spans 15 residues. V was pared by 10 bases and J by 1 base, with 12 bases of the junction left unmatched. Germline CDR1 ENHRY, CDR2 SYGVKD. CDR3 amino acids: CATVPIRGPSYEQYF. CDR3 bases: TGTGCCACCGTACCTATCAGGGGGCCGTCCTACGAGCAGTACTTC.

Concerning this clonotype: At one end the junction does not follow the germline gene, possibly because of a read error. The chain recombines TRBV6-1 with TRBJ2-7; D is perhaps TRBD2 (6 bases). CDR1 MNHNS and CDR2 SASEGT come from the germline V gene. This CDR3 has 15 amino acids. The CDR3: CSSSLGGSSSYEKYF. The CDR3 DNA reads TGTTCCAGCAGCCTGGGGGGTAGTAGCTCCTACGAGAAGTACTTT.

The gene calls are TRBV6-2 or TRBV6-3 and TRBJ2-7; D is perhaps TRBD2 (5 bases). The germline gives CDR1 MNHEY, CDR2 SVGEGT. This CDR3 has 13 residues. V was pared by 6 bases and J by 4 bases, with 13 bases between. The CDR3 is CASSIGNVYEQYF. The CDR3 bases are TGTGCCAGCAGCATCGGGAACGTATACGAGCAGTACTTC.

CDR3 in DNA: TGCGCCAGCAGCTTGGGGAGACAGTCAAATCAGCCCCAGCATTTT. It specifies CASSLGRQSNQPQHF. The rearrangement uses TRBV5-1 and TRBJ1-5, with D possibly being TRBD1 (5 bases). The CDR3 is 15 residues long. Germline-derived CDR1 and CDR2 are SGHRS and YFSETQ. V lost 0 bases, J lost 4 bases, and 11 bases lay in between.

Turning to this clonotype: This may stem from a read error, because a much larger clone lies one nucleotide away. The conserved closing phenylalanine or tryptophan is absent in this CDR3, likely reflecting a read error. This sequence joins TRBV29-1 and TRBJ2-3; no definite D call. V dropped 6 bases and J dropped 1 base, with 8 bases sitting between them. Germline lookup yields CDR1 SQVTM and CDR2 ANQGSEA. The CDR3 has 12 residues. The CDR3: CSVGGGTDTQYY. The CDR3 coding sequence is TGCAGCGTGGGCGGAGGCACAGATACGCAGTATTAT.

With regard to this clonotype: One end of the junction does not line up with germline, which may come from a read error. The chain links TRBV6-1 to TRBJ2-7; 8 bases agree with TRBD1. The CDR3 consists of 14 residues. The germline CDR1 and CDR2 sequences are MNHNS and SASEGT. CDR3 sequence: CASGEFGQGGEQYF. The CDR3 nucleotides read TGTGCCAGCGGTGAATTCGGACAGGGAGGCGAGCAGTACTTC.

Concerning this clonotype itself: A much bigger clone sits one base away, suggesting this may be a read error. This chain uses TRBV6-1 with TRBJ2-2; TRBD1 is a possible D gene (5 bases). The CDR3 has 16 residues. CDR1 is MNHNS, CDR2 SASEGT, per germline. The CDR3 nucleotides are TGTGCCAGCAGTAAAACACTACAGGTGAACATCGGGGAGCTGTTTTTT. The encoded protein is CASSKTLQVNIGELFF.

This clonotype was counted a single time. One junction end does not reproduce the germline sequence, and a read error may be involved. The chain is built from TRBV29-1 and TRBJ2-5; TRBD2 agrees at 8 bases. The germline gives CDR1 SQVTM, CDR2 ANQGSEA. This CDR3 spans 13 amino acids. The CDR3 DNA sequence: TGCAGCGCCACCGGACTAGCTCAAGAGACCAAGTACTTC. It encodes CSATGLAQETKYF.

Regarding this clonotype: The junction differs from germline at one of its ends, possibly a read error. The V gene is TRBV6-5, the J gene TRBJ1-2, with D perhaps TRBD1 (6 bases). The V gene's germline CDR1 is MNHEY and CDR2 SVGAGI. This CDR3 is 15 amino acids long. This CDR3 is CASSSGQTAWSGYTF. DNA of the CDR3: TGTGCTAGCAGTTCCGGACAGACTGCGTGGTCTGGCTACACCTTC.

The chain employs TRBV11-3 and TRBJ2-1, with 10 nucleotides matching TRBD2. After removal of 5 bases from V and 4 bases from J, the junction contained 11 bases not matched to a gene. CDR1 SGHNT and CDR2 YENEEA come from the germline V gene. This CDR3 has 17 amino acids. The CDR3 spells CASSIGLADLSYNEQFF. The CDR3 region has the DNA TGTGCCAGCAGCATTGGACTAGCGGATCTTAGTTACAATGAGCAGTTCTTC.

This clonotype appeared once. The final CDR3 position lacks the conserved phenylalanine or tryptophan, pointing to a likely read error. V usage is TRBV11-1 and J usage is TRBJ2-5; 7 bases align to TRBD1. Germline V gene data show CDR1 as SGHAT and CDR2 as FQDESV (reference sequence). The CDR3 extends over 14 amino acids. CDR3 residues: CACSGQEEVETQYL. The CDR3 DNA sequence: TGTGCCTGCAGTGGACAGGAGGAGGTGGAGACCCAGTACTTA.

This clonotype has just a few counts. The chain joins TRBV4-1 to TRBJ2-7; TRBD2 matches 7 bases. The junction had 10 bases not matched to a gene; V was cut back by 4 bases and J by 4 bases. This CDR3 has 15 residues. Germline V gene sequence: CDR1 MGHRA, CDR2 YSYEKL. For the CDR3, the DNA is TGCGCCAGCAGCCCCTTAGGAGGGGAGGGTTACGAGCAGTACTTC. The encoded protein is CASSPLGGEGYEQYF.

J is TRBJ2-5 and V is TRBV5-4, with 10 bases lining up with TRBD2. Germline V lookup: CDR1 SGHNT, CDR2 YYREEE (reference sequence). After removal of 5 bases from V and 9 bases from J, the junction contained 19 bases not matched to a gene. This CDR3 contains 17 residues. CDR3 sequence (DNA): TGTGCCAGCAGTCGCACTAGCGGGGAAACTAAAGGGAGACCCCAGTACTTC. Protein product: CASSRTSGETKGRPQYF.

As regards this clonotype: Possible read error: a much larger clone is one base away. The chain links TRBV5-6 to TRBJ2-5, with 9 bases fitting TRBD1. The V gene's germline CDR1 is SGHDT and CDR2 YYEEEE. V gave up 4 bases and J gave up 5 bases; unmatched junction bases: 6. The CDR3 has 14 residues. CDR3 DNA: TGTGCCAGCAGCACAGGACAGGGGCATGAGACCCAGTACTTC. Amino acid sequence: CASSTGQGHETQYF.

This clonotype showed up just once. A read error may explain this, as a much larger clone is one base away. The chain carries TRBV5-1 and TRBJ2-4; TRBD2 might be the D (6 bases). Germline CDR1 reads SGHRS; CDR2 reads YFSETQ. The CDR3 covers 14 residues. The CDR3 region is CTSSFGTLENIQYF. The CDR3 DNA sequence: TGCACCAGCAGCTTCGGGACTCTGGAAAACATTCAGTACTTC.

This clonotype was observed a few times. A read error may account for a junction end that differs from germline. V and J are TRBV10-3 and TRBJ2-1, with a tentative D call TRBD2 (5 bases). Per the germline V gene, CDR1 is ENHRY and CDR2 is SYGVKD. This CDR3 is 14 amino acids long. The CDR3 sequence: CAISPTATRDEQFF. CDR3 in DNA: TGTGCCATCAGTCCCACGGCGACCCGGGATGAGCAATTCTTC.